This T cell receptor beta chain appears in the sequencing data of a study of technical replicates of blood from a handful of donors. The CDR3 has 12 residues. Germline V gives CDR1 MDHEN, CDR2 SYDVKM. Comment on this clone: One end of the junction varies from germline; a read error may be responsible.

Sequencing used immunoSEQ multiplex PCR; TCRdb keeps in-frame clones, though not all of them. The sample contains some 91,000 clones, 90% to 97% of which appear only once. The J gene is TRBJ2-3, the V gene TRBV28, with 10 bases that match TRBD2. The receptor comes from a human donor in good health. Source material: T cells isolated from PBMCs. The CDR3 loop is CASSRSGRAPHF. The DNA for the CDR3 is TGTGCCAGCAGTCGAAGCGGGAGGGCCCCTCATTTT.